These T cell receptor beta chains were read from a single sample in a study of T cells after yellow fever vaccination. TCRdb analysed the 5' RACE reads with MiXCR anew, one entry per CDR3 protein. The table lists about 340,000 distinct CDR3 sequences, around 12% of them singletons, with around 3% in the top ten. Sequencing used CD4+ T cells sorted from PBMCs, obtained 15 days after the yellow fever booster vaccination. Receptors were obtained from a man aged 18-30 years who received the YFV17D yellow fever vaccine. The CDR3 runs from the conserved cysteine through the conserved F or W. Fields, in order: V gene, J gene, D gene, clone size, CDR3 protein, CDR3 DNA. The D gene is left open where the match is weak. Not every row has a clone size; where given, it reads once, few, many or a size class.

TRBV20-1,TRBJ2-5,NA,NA,CSAPGTTQETQYF,TGCAGTGCGCCGGGGACAACCCAAGAGACCCAGTACTTC
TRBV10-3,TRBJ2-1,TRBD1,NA,CAISGDSYEQFF,TGTGCCATCAGTGGGGACAGCTATGAGCAGTTCTTC
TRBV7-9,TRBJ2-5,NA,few,CASSFGRGEETQYF,TGTGCCAGCAGCTTCGGCAGGGGAGAGGAGACCCAGTACTTC
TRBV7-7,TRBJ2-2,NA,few,CASSFDRGTGELFF,TGTGCCAGCAGCTTCGACCGGGGCACCGGGGAGCTGTTTTTT
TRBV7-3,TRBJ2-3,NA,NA,CASSYRSDTTDTQYF,TGTGCCAGCAGCTACAGGTCGGACACCACAGATACGCAGTATTTT
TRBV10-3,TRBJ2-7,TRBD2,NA,CAISEITSGSYEQYF,TGTGCCATCAGTGAGATCACTAGCGGATCCTACGAGCAGTACTTC
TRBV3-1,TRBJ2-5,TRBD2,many,CASSQLAGVSETQYF,TGTGCCAGCAGCCAACTAGCGGGGGTATCTGAGACCCAGTACTTC
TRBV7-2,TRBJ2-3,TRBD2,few,CASSLVALAGGRDTQYF,TGTGCCAGCAGCTTAGTCGCCCTAGCGGGGGGTAGAGATACGCAGTATTTT
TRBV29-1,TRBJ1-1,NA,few,CSVDQGRTEAFF,TGCAGCGTTGACCAGGGGAGGACTGAAGCTTTCTTT
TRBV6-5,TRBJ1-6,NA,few,CASSPDRGDSPLHF,TGTGCCAGCAGCCCGGATCGGGGGGACTCACCCCTCCACTTT
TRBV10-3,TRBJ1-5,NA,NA,CAVNRRRNQPQHF,TGTGCCGTAAACAGGCGGAGGAATCAGCCCCAGCATTTT
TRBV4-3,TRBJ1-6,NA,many,CASSQDFGAANNSPLHF,TGCGCCAGCAGCCAAGATTTCGGGGCAGCAAATAATTCACCCCTCCACTTT
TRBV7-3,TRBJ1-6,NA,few,CASSLWEGGSPLHF,TGTGCCAGCAGCCTTTGGGAGGGGGGTTCACCCCTCCACTTT
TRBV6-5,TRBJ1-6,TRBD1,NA,CASSDRGGVNSPLHF,TGTGCCAGCAGTGACAGGGGGGGCGTGAATTCACCCCTCCACTTT
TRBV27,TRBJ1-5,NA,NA,CASSPPRSSGSNQPQHF,TGTGCCAGCAGTCCCCCGAGGAGCTCAGGTAGCAATCAGCCCCAGCATTTT
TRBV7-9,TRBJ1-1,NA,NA,CASSHSLVGPAAFF,TGTGCCAGCAGCCATTCTTTGGTGGGTCCGGCGGCTTTCTTT
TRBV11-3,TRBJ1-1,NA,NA,CASSLEAGTFF,TGTGCCAGCAGCTTAGAGGCTGGGACTTTCTTT
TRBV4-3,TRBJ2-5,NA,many,CASSGKISPLQETQYF,TGCGCCAGCAGTGGCAAGATCAGCCCGCTCCAAGAGACCCAGTACTTC
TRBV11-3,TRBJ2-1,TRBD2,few,CASSSFGGGREQFF,TGTGCCAGCAGCTCTTTCGGGGGGGGACGTGAGCAGTTCTTC
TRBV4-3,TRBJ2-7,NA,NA,CASSQEPGSYEQYF,TGCGCCAGCAGCCAAGAGCCGGGCTCCTACGAGCAGTACTTC
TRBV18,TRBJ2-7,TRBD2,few,CASSPLAGGLDEQYF,TGTGCCAGCTCACCACTAGCGGGGGGGCTCGACGAGCAGTACTTC
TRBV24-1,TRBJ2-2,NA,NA,CATSDRDTFSGYTGELFF,TGTGCCACCAGTGACCGGGACACTTTTTCAGGGTACACCGGGGAGCTGTTTTTT
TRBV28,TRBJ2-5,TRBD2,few,CASSSGSGNEETQYF,TGTGCCAGCAGTTCGGGTAGCGGGAACGAAGAGACCCAGTACTTC
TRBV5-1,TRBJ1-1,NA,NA,CASSLAGGSRAFF,TGCGCCAGCAGCTTGGCCGGGGGCTCGAGGGCTTTCTTT
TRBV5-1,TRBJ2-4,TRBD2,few,CASSFGAGGLGQDIQYF,TGCGCCAGCAGCTTTGGAGCGGGGGGATTGGGGCAAGACATTCAGTACTTC
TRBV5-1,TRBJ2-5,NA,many,CASRGEGQETQYF,TGCGCCAGTCGGGGTGAGGGGCAAGAGACCCAGTACTTC
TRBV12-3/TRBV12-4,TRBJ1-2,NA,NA,CASRRARVGGYTF,TGTGCCAGCAGGAGGGCTCGGGTCGGTGGCTACACCTTC
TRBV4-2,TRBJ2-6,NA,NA,CASSQDPAASGANVLTF,TGTGCCAGCAGCCAAGACCCCGCCGCCTCTGGGGCCAACGTCCTGACTTTC
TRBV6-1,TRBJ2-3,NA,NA,CASLPTYLTDTQYF,TGTGCCAGCCTACCAACTTATCTCACAGATACGCAGTATTTT
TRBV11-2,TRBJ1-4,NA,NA,CASSSSYTPNEKLFF,TGTGCCAGCAGCTCGAGCTACACTCCTAATGAAAAACTGTTTTTT
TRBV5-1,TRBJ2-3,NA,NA,CASRRGAADTQYF,TGCGCCAGCAGACGTGGAGCGGCAGATACGCAGTATTTT
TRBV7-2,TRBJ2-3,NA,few,CASSLGAEMSTDTQYF,TGTGCCAGCAGCTTAGGCGCAGAGATGAGCACAGATACGCAGTATTTT
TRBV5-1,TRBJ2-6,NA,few,CASSHSPSGANVLTF,TGCGCCAGCAGCCATTCACCCTCTGGGGCCAACGTCCTGACTTTC
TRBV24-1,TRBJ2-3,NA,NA,CATSEPGTTDTQYF,TGTGCCACCAGTGAGCCCGGGACCACAGATACGCAGTATTTT